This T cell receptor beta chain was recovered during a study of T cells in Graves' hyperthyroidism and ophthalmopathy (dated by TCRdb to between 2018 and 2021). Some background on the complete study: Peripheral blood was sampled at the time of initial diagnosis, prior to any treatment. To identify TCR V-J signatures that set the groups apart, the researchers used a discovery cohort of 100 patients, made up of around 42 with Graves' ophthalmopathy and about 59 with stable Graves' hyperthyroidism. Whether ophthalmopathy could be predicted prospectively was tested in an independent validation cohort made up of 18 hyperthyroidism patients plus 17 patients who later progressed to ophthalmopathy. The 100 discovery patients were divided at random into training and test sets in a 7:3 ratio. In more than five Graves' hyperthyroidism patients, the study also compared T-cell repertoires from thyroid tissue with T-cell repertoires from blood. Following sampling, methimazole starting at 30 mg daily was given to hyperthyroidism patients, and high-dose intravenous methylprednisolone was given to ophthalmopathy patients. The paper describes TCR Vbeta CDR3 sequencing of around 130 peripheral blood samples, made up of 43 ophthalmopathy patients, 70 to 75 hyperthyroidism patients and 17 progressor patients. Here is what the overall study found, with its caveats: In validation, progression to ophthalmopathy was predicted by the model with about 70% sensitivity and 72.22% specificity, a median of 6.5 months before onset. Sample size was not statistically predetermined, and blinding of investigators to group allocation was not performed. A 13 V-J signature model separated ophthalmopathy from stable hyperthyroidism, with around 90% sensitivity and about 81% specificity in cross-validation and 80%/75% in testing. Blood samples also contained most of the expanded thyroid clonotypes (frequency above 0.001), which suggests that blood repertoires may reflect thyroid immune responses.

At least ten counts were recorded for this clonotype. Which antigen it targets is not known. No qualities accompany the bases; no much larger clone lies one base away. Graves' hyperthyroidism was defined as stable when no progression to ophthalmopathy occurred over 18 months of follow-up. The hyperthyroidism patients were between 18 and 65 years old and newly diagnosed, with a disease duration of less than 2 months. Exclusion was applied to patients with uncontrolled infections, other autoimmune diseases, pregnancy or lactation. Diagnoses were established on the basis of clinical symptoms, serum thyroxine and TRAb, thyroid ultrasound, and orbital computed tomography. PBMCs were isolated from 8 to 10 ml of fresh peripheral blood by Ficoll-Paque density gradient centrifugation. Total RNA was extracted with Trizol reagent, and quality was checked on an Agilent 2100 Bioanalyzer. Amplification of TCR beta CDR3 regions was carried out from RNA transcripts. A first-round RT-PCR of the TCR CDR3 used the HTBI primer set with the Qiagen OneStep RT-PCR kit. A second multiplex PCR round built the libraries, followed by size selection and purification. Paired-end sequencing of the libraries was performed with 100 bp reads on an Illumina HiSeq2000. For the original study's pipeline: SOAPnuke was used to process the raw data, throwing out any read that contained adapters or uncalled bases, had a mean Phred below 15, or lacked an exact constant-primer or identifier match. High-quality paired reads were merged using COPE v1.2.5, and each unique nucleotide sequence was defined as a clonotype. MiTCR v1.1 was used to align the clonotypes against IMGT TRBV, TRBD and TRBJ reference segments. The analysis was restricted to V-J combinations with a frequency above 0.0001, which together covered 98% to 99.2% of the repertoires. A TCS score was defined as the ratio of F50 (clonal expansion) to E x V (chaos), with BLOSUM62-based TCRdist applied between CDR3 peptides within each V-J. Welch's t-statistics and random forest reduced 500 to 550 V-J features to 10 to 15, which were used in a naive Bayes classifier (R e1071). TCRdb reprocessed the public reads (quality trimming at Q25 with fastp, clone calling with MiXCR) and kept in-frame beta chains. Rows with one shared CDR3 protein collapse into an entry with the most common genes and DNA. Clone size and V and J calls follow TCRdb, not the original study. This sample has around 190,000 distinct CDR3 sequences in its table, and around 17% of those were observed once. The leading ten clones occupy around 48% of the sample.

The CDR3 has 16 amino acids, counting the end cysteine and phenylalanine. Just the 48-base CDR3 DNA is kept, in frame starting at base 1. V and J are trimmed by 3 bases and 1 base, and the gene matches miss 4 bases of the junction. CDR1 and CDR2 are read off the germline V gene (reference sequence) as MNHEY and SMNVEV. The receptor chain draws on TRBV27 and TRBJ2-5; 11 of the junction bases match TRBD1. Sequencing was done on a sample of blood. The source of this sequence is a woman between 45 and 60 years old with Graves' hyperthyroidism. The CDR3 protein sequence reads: CASSLGQGEPQETQYF. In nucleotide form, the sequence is TGTGCCAGCAGTTTGGGACAGGGGGAGCCCCAAGAGACCCAGTACTTC.